The rows below give T cell receptor beta chains drawn from one sample of a study of CD4+ T cells in melanoma. Only in-frame clones appear in the TCRdb table, and some are missing; sequencing was by immunoSEQ multiplex PCR. The sample contains about 14,000 clones, 60% to 80% of which appear only once. Sequencing input: cells from a culture (not recorded whether cultured in vitro). These receptors were obtained from a human donor with melanoma. Both conserved end residues are part of each CDR3. D genes are given only for firm matches. Size tells how often a clone was seen (once, few, many) or the class of an expanded clone, and some rows leave it out.

D | J | size | V | DNA | CDR3
- | TRBJ2-2 | - | TRBV19 | TGTGCCAGTAGTACCGGGATTCTGAACACCGGGGAGCTGTTTTTT | CASSTGILNTGELFF
- | TRBJ2-1 | - | TRBV6-1 | TGTGCCAGCAGGAGGGATCTCCGAGATGAGCAGTTCTTC | CASRRDLRDEQFF
TRBD1 | TRBJ2-3 | once | TRBV7-3 | TGTGCCAGCAGCACAAACCAGGGGGCAGGACAGGATACGCAGTATTTT | CASSTNQGAGQDTQYF
- | TRBJ2-3 | - | TRBV5-1 | TGCGCCAGCAGCTTGGGGGGACTGGGAGGCACAGATACGCAGTATTTT | CASSLGGLGGTDTQYF
TRBD1 | TRBJ2-3 | - | TRBV9 | TGTGCCAGCAGCGTCCGACAGGGGGCTTCGAGCACAGATACGCAGTATTTT | CASSVRQGASSTDTQYF
- | TRBJ2-5 | - | TRBV5-1 | TGCGCCAGCAATCTGGAGCCAAACAGGCGAGAGACCCAGTACTTC | CASNLEPNRRETQYF
- | TRBJ1-3 | - | TRBV9 | TGTGCCAGCAGCGTAGCTTCAGGTCGCTCTGGAAACACCATATATTTT | CASSVASGRSGNTIYF
TRBD1 | TRBJ2-3 | - | TRBV2 | TGTGCCAGCAGTGAAGAGGAGCAGGGGGCAGATACGCAGTATTTT | CASSEEEQGADTQYF
TRBD1 | TRBJ1-5 | - | TRBV19 | TGTGCCAGTAGTCCGGACAGGGTTCAGCCCCAGCATTTT | CASSPDRVQPQHF
- | TRBJ2-4 | - | TRBV5-8 | TGTGCCAGCAGCCCTTACCCGGGGCCAAACATTCAGTACTTC | CASSPYPGPNIQYF
TRBD2 | TRBJ2-7 | few | TRBV10-3 | TGTGCCATCACCCGGACGACTAGCGGGGTCACCTACGAGCAGTACTTC | CAITRTTSGVTYEQYF
- | TRBJ1-5 | - | TRBV12-2 | TGTGCAAGTCGCTTAAAGGTGGCTCCCAGGGGGCGAGGGGCTCAGCCCCAGCATTTT | CASRLKVAPRGRGAQPQHF
- | TRBJ1-2 | few | TRBV5-1 | TGCGCCAGCAGCGCACAGGTTAACTATGGCTACACCTTC | CASSAQVNYGYTF
- | TRBJ2-7 | - | TRBV19 | TGTGCCAGTAGTGTTCAGGGTTACGAGCAGTACTTC | CASSVQGYEQYF
TRBD1 | TRBJ1-2 | - | TRBV29-1 | TGCAGCGCAACCTACAGGGGCGGCGGCTACACCTTC | CSATYRGGGYTF
- | TRBJ1-2 | - | TRBV11-2 | TGTGCCAGCAGCTTAGATGGGGTCGGTGGCTACACCTTC | CASSLDGVGGYTF